The 13 T cell receptor beta chains below were found in one sample sequenced in a study of CD8+ T cells in alopecia areata. RNA, once extracted, was reverse transcribed into cDNA for use as the sequencing template. Sequencing was performed with immunoSEQ multiplex PCR; in TCRdb, only in-frame clones are kept and a portion is missing. Counted here are under 150,000 clones, roughly four fifths occurring once; the ten biggest clones make up just under 25%. Treatment given: oral pan-JAK inhibitor, 5-10 mg twice daily. The source was CD8+ T cells sorted from blood, collected at week 4, from a patient treated with tofacitinib. Receptor source: a human donor with alopecia areata.

This clone was detected once. The chain joins TRBV29-1 to TRBJ1-2; D remains unclear. Trimming took 5 bases from V and 3 from J, leaving 10 bases between them. This CDR3 is built from 12 residues. Germline V gene sequence: CDR1 SQVTM, CDR2 ANQGSEA. CDR3 bases: TGCAGCGTTCTGGAGGGCGACTATGGCTACACCTTC. Encoded protein: CSVLEGDYGYTF. Together with reference TRBV29-1 and TRBJ1-2, the CDR3 gives the full variable domain: SAVISQKPSRDICQRGTSLTIQCQVDSQVTMMFWYRQQPGQSLTLIATANQGSEATYESGFVIDKFPISRPNLTFSTLTVSNMSPEDSSIYLCSVLEGDYGYTFGSGTRLTVV.

The table lists this clone with a few counts. The sample carries other DNA sequences with the same CDR3. The chain couples TRBV29-1 to TRBJ2-5; D assignment may be TRBD1 or TRBD2 (5 bases each). This CDR3 is 11 amino acids long. Germline assignment: CDR1 SQVTM and CDR2 ANQGSEA. The V gene lost 4 bases and the J gene lost 4 bases, with 7 bases spanning the gap. CDR3 DNA sequence: TGCAGCGTTGGGGGACGAGAGACCCAGTACTTC. This codes for CSVGGRETQYF.

The genes are TRBV5-4 and TRBJ2-7, with 9 bases that match TRBD2. Losses at the gene ends were 4 bases for V and 5 bases for J; bases not matched to a gene: 7. Germline CDR1 SGHNT, CDR2 YYREEE (reference sequence). The CDR3 totals 14 residues. DNA of the CDR3: TGTGCCAGCAGCCCCGGACTAGCGATCCACGAGCAGTACTTC. Protein product: CASSPGLAIHEQYF.

This clone showed up just once. This chain links TRBV4-1 with TRBJ2-7; 13 bases fit TRBD2. Per the germline V gene, CDR1 is MGHRA and CDR2 is YSYEKL. The junction had 1 base not matched to a gene; V was cut back by 3 bases and J by 2 bases. The CDR3 extends over 15 amino acids. CDR3: CASSQGLAGPYEQYF. The CDR3, as DNA: TGCGCCAGCAGCCAGGGACTAGCGGGGCCCTACGAGCAGTACTTC.

This clone was counted a few times. V usage is TRBV14 and J usage is TRBJ2-1; 10 nucleotides line up with TRBD2. V gave up 6 bases and J gave up 3 bases; unmatched junction bases: 23. The CDR3 has 21 amino acids. Germline CDR1 reads SGHDN; CDR2 reads FVKESK. The CDR3 loop is CASRPLTSSGGHQSLYNEQFF. The CDR3 DNA reads as TGTGCCAGCAGGCCACTCACCTCTAGCGGGGGCCACCAAAGCCTCTACAATGAGCAGTTCTTC.

V usage is TRBV4-2 and J usage is TRBJ1-1; D uncertain. Germline V lookup: CDR1 LGHNA, CDR2 YNFKEQ. Deletions cut 0 bases from V and 0 bases from J, with 11 bases between. The CDR3 runs 16 residues. The DNA for the CDR3 is TGTGCCAGCAGCCAAGACTCGGACGGCCTGAACACTGAAGCTTTCTTT. Its protein product is CASSQDSDGLNTEAFF.

The V and J genes are TRBV6-5 and TRBJ2-2; D is unclear. V lost 7 bases to trimming and J lost 2 bases, with 8 bases between them. Germline CDR1 and CDR2: MNHEY and SVGAGI. The CDR3 is made up of 13 amino acids. The CDR3 spells CASNLANTGELFF. The CDR3 DNA is TGTGCCAGCAATTTGGCAAACACCGGGGAGCTGTTTTTT.

The gene calls are TRBV5-6 and TRBJ1-2, with D possibly being TRBD1 (6 bases). Germline values: CDR1 SGHDT, CDR2 YYEEEE. V lost 6 bases to trimming and J lost 0 bases, with 24 bases between them. The CDR3 is made up of 18 amino acids. For the CDR3, the DNA is TGTGCCAGCAACTCTCAGAGGACAGCCGCATTAGCTAACTATGGCTACACCTTC. This gives the protein CASNSQRTAALANYGYTF.

The genes are TRBV28 and TRBJ1-6; 7 bases fit TRBD1. The germline V gene encodes CDR1 MDHEN and CDR2 SYDVKM. Trimming removed 3 bases from V and 3 bases from J; junction bases left unmatched: 2. The CDR3 consists of 15 residues. CDR3 protein: CASSLPGGYNSPLHF. The DNA for the CDR3 is TGTGCCAGCAGTTTGCCAGGGGGCTATAATTCACCCCTCCACTTT.

The chain couples TRBV6-4 to TRBJ2-1, with D maybe TRBD2 (5 bases). The CDR3 has 13 residues. Germline CDR1 MRHNA, CDR2 SNTAGT. V was cut by 2 bases and J by 4 bases, with 6 bases left in between. The CDR3 DNA follows: TGTGCCAGCAGTGACAGAGGGTACAATGAGCAGTTCTTC. Protein product: CASSDRGYNEQFF.

The CDR3 DNA follows: TGTGCCAGCAGCTCGGTTTTCGGGGGTCCCTCTGGAAACACCATATATTTT. This sequence encodes CASSSVFGGPSGNTIYF. The V gene is TRBV13, the J gene TRBJ1-3, with D tentatively TRBD1 (5 bases). The CDR3 consists of 17 residues. Germline assignment: CDR1 PRHDT and CDR2 FYEKMQ (reference sequence). V gave up 4 bases and J gave up 0 bases, with 16 bases separating them.

The V call is TRBV27, the J call TRBJ1-1; D is perhaps TRBD1 (6 bases). Germline V gene sequence: CDR1 MNHEY, CDR2 SMNVEV (reference sequence). CDR3 size: 13 residues. V was cut by 6 bases and J by 4 bases, with 12 bases left in between. CDR3 protein: CASREGGATEAFF. In DNA, the CDR3 is TGTGCCAGCAGGGAAGGGGGGGCCACTGAAGCTTTCTTT.

The chain joins TRBV7-6 to TRBJ2-5, with 11 positions matching TRBD2. The V gene end was trimmed by 1 base and the J gene end by 5 bases; junction bases not matched to a gene: 6. The CDR3 runs 16 residues. Germline CDR1 is SGHVS and CDR2 is FNYEAQ. In nucleotides, the CDR3 is TGTGCCAGCAGCTTAGAACTAGCGGGGGCGTGGGAGACCCAGTACTTC. Translation: CASSLELAGAWETQYF.